A selection of T cell receptor beta chains follows, all from one sample in a study of CD8+CD57+ T cells in acquired aplastic anemia. TCRdb passed the reads through MiXCR, listing each CDR3 protein once. This repertoire shows about 420,000 distinct CDR3 sequences, about 70% found once; its top ten account for 4%. The sequencing sample was made of sorted CD4+, CD8+, or CD8+CD57+ T cells (not recorded which) from PBMCs. These receptors originate from a human donor in good health, serving as a control. Each CDR3 is given with its conserved first and last residue. Each record gives: D gene, clone size, J gene, V gene, CDR3 protein, CDR3 DNA. The D gene is left open where the match is weak. Part of the rows lack a size; the others show once, few, many or a class for expanded clones.

NA	NA	TRBJ2-3	TRBV5-7	CASGSTVAGKQYF	TGTGCCAGCGGCTCTACTGTGGCAGGTAAGCAGTATTTT
NA	once	TRBJ2-1	TRBV9	CASSVTGEQFF	TGTGCCAGCAGCGTAACGGGTGAGCAGTTCTTC
NA	NA	TRBJ2-7	TRBV20-1	CSADGGLNRAEQYF	TGCAGTGCCGACGGGGGGCTGAACAGGGCCGAGCAGTACTTC
NA	many	TRBJ1-2	TRBV13	CASSSYTDRIYGYTF	TGTGCCAGCAGCTCCTACACCGACAGGATTTATGGCTACACCTTC
TRBD2	many	TRBJ2-3	TRBV6-4	CASSDLSGGDTQYF	TGTGCCAGCAGTGACCTTAGCGGGGGAGATACGCAGTATTTT
NA	many	TRBJ1-1	TRBV6-1	CASEGQGHTEAFF	TGTGCCAGCGAGGGGCAGGGCCACACTGAAGCTTTCTTT
NA	NA	TRBJ1-5	TRBV6-5	CASSYSKAANQPQHF	TGTGCCAGCAGTTACTCGAAGGCAGCCAATCAGCCCCAGCATTTT
NA	NA	TRBJ1-2	TRBV6-5	CASAAGRALASYGYTF	TGTGCCAGCGCGGCCGGACGGGCCCTGGCCTCCTATGGCTACACCTTC
NA	NA	TRBJ1-3	TRBV7-2	CASSSGQRTEASFYF	TGTGCCAGCAGCTCCGGACAGCGGACTGAAGCTTCCTTTTATTTT
NA	NA	TRBJ1-5	TRBV7-2	CASRGRDQPKHF	TGTGCCAGCAGGGGCAGGGACCAGCCCAAGCATTTC
NA	NA	TRBJ1-1	TRBV6-1	CTVEGSFF	TGTACGGTGGAGGGATCTTTCTTT
TRBD2	many	TRBJ2-7	TRBV6-6	CASSYLGTSGPYEQYF	TGTGCCAGCAGTTACCTCGGGACTAGCGGCCCCTACGAGCAGTACTTC
TRBD1	NA	TRBJ2-7	TRBV12-3/TRBV12-4	CASRYQDRDEQYF	TGTGCCAGCAGGTACCAGGACAGGGACGAGCAGTACTTC
NA	NA	TRBJ1-1	TRBV12-3/TRBV12-4	CASSLVGANTKAFF	TGTGCCAGCAGTTTAGTAGGGGCCAACACTAAAGCTTTCTTT
NA	many	TRBJ1-2	TRBV25-1	CASSDPGLGYGYTF	TGTGCCAGCAGTGATCCGGGTTTGGGCTATGGCTACACCTTC